One T cell receptor beta chain is described in this entry. Its specificity is unknown. The entry originates in a study of cytomegalovirus exposure and HLA in healthy donors. The study, taken as a whole, reports: In an earlier analysis, productive rearrangement rates for most beta V segments clustered near 87% or 30%. In a later analysis, the majority of CMV-associated beta chains seemingly showed HLA restriction.

PCR involved 60 Vbeta and 13 Jbeta primers. Authors' methods: An analysis performed later counted 60 million to 90 million unique TCR beta chains (roughly 11 million of them shared). The assay was immunoSEQ multiplex PCR, and TCRdb's table has in-frame clones only and misses some. That table furnishes V, J and clone size, whereas the DNA furnished D and trimming. The data hold about 140,000 clones, with about four fifths observed a single time. The CDR3 consists of 15 residues. Germline CDR1 reads SGHAT; CDR2 reads FQNNGV. J was trimmed by 3 bases and V by 5 bases; bases with no gene match: 4. Specimen: PBMCs. The TCR comes from a woman aged 35 to 49 in good health and CMV-seropositive. The rearrangement links TRBV11-2 to TRBJ2-7, with 13 bases that match TRBD2. The CDR3 spells CASSGLAGVIYEQYF. CDR3 bases: TGTGCCAGCAGCGGACTAGCGGGAGTTATCTACGAGCAGTACTTC.